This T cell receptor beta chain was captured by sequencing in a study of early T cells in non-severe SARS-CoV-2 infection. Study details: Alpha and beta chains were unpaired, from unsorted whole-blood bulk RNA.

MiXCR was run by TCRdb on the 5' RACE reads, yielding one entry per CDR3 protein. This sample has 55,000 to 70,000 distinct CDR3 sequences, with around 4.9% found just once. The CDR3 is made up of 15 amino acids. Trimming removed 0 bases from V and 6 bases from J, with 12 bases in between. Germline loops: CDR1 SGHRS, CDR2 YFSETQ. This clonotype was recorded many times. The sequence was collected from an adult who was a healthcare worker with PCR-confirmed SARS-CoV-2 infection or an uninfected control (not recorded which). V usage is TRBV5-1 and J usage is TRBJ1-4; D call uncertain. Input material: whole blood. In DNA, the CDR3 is TGCGCCAGCAGCTTGGTGTGGGCAGCCGATGAAAAACTGTTTTTT. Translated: CASSLVWAADEKLFF.